Below are 5 T cell receptor beta chains sequenced from a single sample in a study of CD8 T cells in Susac syndrome. When the RNA was reverse transcribed, random hexamers were used with an input of about 0.5 to 1 ug. TCRdb used MiXCR to reprocess the immunoSEQ multiplex PCR reads, holding one entry per CDR3 protein. Of approximately 94,000 distinct CDR3 sequences in the sample, roughly 96% are singletons; the top ten hold approximately 0.3%. Sequencing input: CD8+ T cells from PBMCs. The receptors here all came from a human donor with Susac syndrome.

The chain joins TRBV25-1 to TRBJ2-7, with unresolved D. This CDR3 is built from 12 residues. V was clipped by 3 bases and J by 6 bases, with 9 bases between them. Germline CDR1 is MGHDK and CDR2 is SYGVNS. CDR3 nucleotides: TGTGCCAGCAGTGATCCCGACACCGAGCAGTACTTC. Protein product: CASSDPDTEQYF.

The chain links TRBV12-3 or TRBV12-4 to TRBJ1-2, with 12 bases aligning to TRBD1. J gave up 13 bases and V 6 bases, and 9 bases lay outside the gene matches. The CDR3 runs 13 residues. CDR3 sequence: CASRGPGQGAITF. The CDR3, as DNA: TGTGCCAGCAGGGGCCCGGGACAGGGGGCTATCACCTTC.

The chain joins TRBV7-3 to TRBJ2-2, with D unresolved. The germline gives CDR1 SGHTA, CDR2 FQGTGA. This CDR3 has 14 residues. Trimming stripped 6 bases from V and 4 bases from J, with 12 bases between. CDR3 in DNA: TGTGCCAGCAGACCTGACTCATTCACCGGGGAGCTGTTTTTT. Translation gives CASRPDSFTGELFF.

The gene calls are TRBV29-1 and TRBJ2-2; no definite D call. Trimming shortened V by 0 bases and J by 6 bases, and 5 bases separated the two germline ends. The germline CDR1 and CDR2 sequences are SQVTM and ANQGSEA. CDR3 length: 12 amino acids. The CDR3 here is CSVEEVSGELFF. The DNA for the CDR3 is TGCAGCGTTGAAGAGGTATCCGGGGAGCTGTTTTTT.

This rearrangement joins TRBV24-1 to TRBJ2-7, with 10 bases matching TRBD2. Germline loops: CDR1 KGHDR, CDR2 SFDVKD. CDR3 length: 15 residues. J lost 1 base, V lost 3 bases, and 2 bases had no gene match. The CDR3 loop is CATSDRTSGSYEQYF. For the CDR3, the DNA is TGTGCCACCAGTGATCGGACTAGCGGTTCCTACGAGCAGTACTTC.